The clone carrying this T cell receptor (beta chain) was detected only a few times. Its cognate antigen is unknown. V was pared by 0 bases and J by 6 bases, with 3 bases of the junction left unmatched. This CDR3 is 15 amino acids long. CDR1 and CDR2 from the germline V gene are LGHNA and YSLEER. The data were taken from a study of cytomegalovirus exposure and HLA in healthy donors. The study's findings and limits: TRBV6-2, TRBV6-3 and other indistinguishable V segments were excluded. Relative to the roughly 700-donor mean, N-insertions were reportedly fewer in an Asian-associated ancestry cluster in a later analysis. Specificity for CMV antigens was confirmed in vitro for a few of the CMV-associated chains.

The study ran its PCR with 60 Vbeta and 13 Jbeta primers. Profiled with immunoSEQ multiplex PCR; TCRdb holds only in-frame clones, not every one. The repertoire has about 180,000 clones, about 72% of them found once; the top ten carry 2% to 2.5%. This receptor was identified in a human donor in good health. The V and J genes are TRBV4-3 and TRBJ2-7; the match to TRBD1 covers 12 bases. The sample was PBMCs. CDR3 sequence (DNA): TGCGCCAGCAGCCAAGATGGGACAGGGGGCCGCGAGCAGTACTTC. It codes for CASSQDGTGGREQYF.